In this sample, the clone carrying this TCR beta chain turned up a few times. What it recognizes is unknown. V trimming: 5 bases; J trimming: 5 bases; junction bases outside the gene matches: 13. The CDR3 is 16 residues long. The record originates from a study of response to subunit inactivated influenza vaccine. TCRdb re-called the RT-PCR reads with MiXCR, one entry per CDR3 protein. Of 650,000 to 700,000 distinct CDR3 sequences listed, 15% to 18% were seen once; the top ten hold under 14%. Study findings and constraints: After each seasonal influenza vaccination, few new T cells are recruited, the authors suggested.

The material sequenced was PBMCs from blood, taken about 12 days after vaccination. This rearrangement joins TRBV12-3 or TRBV12-4 to TRBJ2-3, with 7 bases aligning to TRBD2. The TCR comes from a man aged 50 or older who received an inactivated influenza vaccine. DNA for the CDR3: TGTGCCAGCAGTCTAACTCGGGGGGAGGGAAAAGATACGCAGTATTTT. Its protein product is CASSLTRGEGKDTQYF.